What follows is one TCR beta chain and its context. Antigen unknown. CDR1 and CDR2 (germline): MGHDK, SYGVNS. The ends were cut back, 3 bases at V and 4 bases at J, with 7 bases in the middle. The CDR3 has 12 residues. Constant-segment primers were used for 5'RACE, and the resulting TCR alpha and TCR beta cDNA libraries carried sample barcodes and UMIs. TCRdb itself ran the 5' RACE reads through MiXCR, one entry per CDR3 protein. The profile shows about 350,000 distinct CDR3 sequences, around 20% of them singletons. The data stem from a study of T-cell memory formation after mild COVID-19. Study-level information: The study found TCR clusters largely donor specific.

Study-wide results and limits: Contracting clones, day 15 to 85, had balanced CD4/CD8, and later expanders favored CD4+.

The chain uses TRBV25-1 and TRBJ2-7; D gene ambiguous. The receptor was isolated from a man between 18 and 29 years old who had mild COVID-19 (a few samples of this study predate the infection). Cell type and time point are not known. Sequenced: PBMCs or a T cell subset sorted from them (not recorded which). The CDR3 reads CASSDWSYEQYF. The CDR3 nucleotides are TGTGCCAGCAGTGACTGGTCATACGAGCAGTACTTC.